The clone carrying this T cell receptor beta chain was seen a single time. Germline-derived CDR1 and CDR2 are MNHEY and SVGEGT. The CDR3 extends over 13 amino acids. With 5 bases removed from V and 7 bases from J, the gap between germline ends came to 12 bases. This specimen belongs to a study of control samples from healthy donors and cancer patients. Method: immunoSEQ multiplex PCR; TCRdb's copy keeps in-frame clones and lacks some. The sample has some 100,000 clones, more than 85% seen once. Sequencing used blood. The receptor comes from a woman in her forties or fifties in good health. This sequence joins TRBV6-2 or TRBV6-3 and TRBJ2-1; D may be TRBD2 (6 bases). The CDR3: CASSLTSQNEQFF. CDR3 nucleotides: TGTGCCAGCAGTCTTACTAGCCAAAATGAGCAGTTCTTC.